Each of the 24 T cell receptor beta chains below was sequenced from the same sample in a study of CD8 T cells in ankylosing spondylitis. MiXCR was run by TCRdb on the 5' RACE reads, yielding one entry per CDR3 protein. The repertoire includes approximately 340,000 distinct CDR3 sequences, 14% to 15% of them detected once, and 1.1% sits in the top ten. The specimen was blood, either unsorted or a sorted T cell fraction (not recorded which). The receptors come from a male donor with ankylosing spondylitis or in good health (not recorded which).

J is TRBJ2-4 and V is TRBV5-6, with 9 bases lining up with TRBD2. The CDR3 contains 16 residues. Germline V gene lookup returns CDR1 SGHDT and CDR2 YYEEEE. The junction had 10 bases not matched to a gene; V was cut back by 3 bases and J by 6 bases. The CDR3 here is CASSSPGSGRLNIQYF. The CDR3 nucleotides read TGTGCCAGCAGCTCTCCGGGGAGCGGGAGGTTAAACATTCAGTACTTC.

This clonotype was counted between two and nine times. This chain joins TRBV5-6 and TRBJ1-2; tentative D call: TRBD1 (6 bases). The CDR3 has 15 residues. Trimming removed 5 bases from V and 4 bases from J, with 18 bases in between. Germline CDR1 and CDR2: SGHDT and YYEEEE. The chain's CDR3 is CASRDSGGSGYGYTF. The DNA for the CDR3 is TGTGCCAGCAGAGATTCGGGGGGCAGCGGCTATGGCTACACCTTC.

V gene TRBV28 combines with J gene TRBJ1-1; no reliable D call. The CDR3 has 14 amino acids. V gave up 3 bases and J gave up 2 bases, with 10 bases separating them. Germline CDR1 reads MDHEN; CDR2 reads SYDVKM. The CDR3 sequence is CASSFRTPNTEAFF. Written as DNA, the CDR3 is TGTGCCAGCAGTTTCCGGACCCCTAACACTGAAGCTTTCTTT. Full variable domain (outside the CDR3, taken from reference TRBV28 and TRBJ1-1): DVKVTQSSRYLVKRTGEKVFLECVQDMDHENMFWYRQDPGLGLRLIYFSYDVKMKEKGDIPEGYSVSREKKERFSLILESASTNQTSMYLCASSFRTPNTEAFFGQGTRLTVV.

This chain connects TRBV20-1 to TRBJ2-3, with D perhaps assigned TRBD1 or TRBD2 (6 bases each). V lost 3 bases and J lost 4, with 14 bases in between. Germline CDR1 is DFQATT and CDR2 is SNEGSKA (reference sequence). The CDR3 spans 14 residues. The CDR3 DNA is TGCAGTGCTAGGGTCCCGGGGGCCGCAGATACGCAGTATTTT. Translation: CSARVPGAADTQYF.

This clonotype came up a few times. The V call is TRBV20-1, the J call TRBJ1-1; 8 bases agree with TRBD1. V gave up 0 bases and J gave up 11 bases; unmatched junction bases: 11. The CDR3 contains 14 residues. Germline V gene sequence: CDR1 DFQATT, CDR2 SNEGSKA (reference sequence). CDR3 in DNA: TGCAGTGCTAGAGAGGGACAGGCCCCTCCCCGTGCTTTCTTT. Amino acids: CSAREGQAPPRAFF.

The chain has TRBV20-1 and TRBJ2-7; 9 bases map to TRBD2. Per germline, CDR1 DFQATT and CDR2 SNEGSKA (reference sequence). The CDR3 contains 13 residues. V shed 3 bases and J 3 bases; nucleotides not matched to a gene: 3. CDR3 loop: CSASSREGYEQYF. The CDR3 nucleotides are TGCAGTGCTAGCTCGCGGGAGGGCTACGAGCAGTACTTC.

This clonotype has more than one count but fewer than ten. The chain is built from TRBV6-6 and TRBJ2-1; D unclear. Per germline, CDR1 MNHNY and CDR2 SVGAGI (reference sequence). CDR3 length equals 12 residues. Trimming stripped 0 bases from V and 8 bases from J, with 5 bases between. This chain's CDR3 is CASSYSSDEQFF. The CDR3 DNA follows: TGTGCCAGCAGTTACTCGAGCGATGAGCAGTTCTTC.

CDR3 in amino acids: CSARDPGQGSHTEAFF. The CDR3 DNA is TGCAGTGCTAGAGACCCAGGACAGGGTTCGCACACTGAAGCTTTCTTT. The V gene is TRBV20-1, the J gene TRBJ1-1; TRBD1 matches 8 bases. J gave up 3 bases and V 0 bases, and 9 bases lay outside the gene matches. The germline CDR1 and CDR2 sequences are DFQATT and SNEGSKA (reference sequence). The CDR3 is 16 residues long.

The chain joins TRBV20-1 to TRBJ2-1; TRBD2 matches at 13 bases. Germline V lookup: CDR1 DFQATT, CDR2 SNEGSKA (reference sequence). After removal of 3 bases from V and 8 bases from J, the junction contained 10 bases not matched to a gene. This CDR3 is 16 amino acids long. The CDR3 coding sequence is TGCAGTGCTAGTCTCTGGACTAGCGGGAGAGGCGATGAGCAGTTCTTC. Its protein product is CSASLWTSGRGDEQFF.

This clonotype has only a few counts. The V gene is TRBV19, the J gene TRBJ1-1, with D uncertain. V lost 1 base and J 0 bases, leaving 6 bases between the germline ends. The CDR3 has 14 amino acids. Germline V gives CDR1 LNHDA, CDR2 SQIVND (reference sequence). CDR3 sequence: CASSIVPVNTEAFF. DNA for the CDR3: TGTGCCAGTAGTATAGTCCCCGTGAACACTGAAGCTTTCTTT.

This chain links TRBV5-5 with TRBJ2-2; 9 bases are shared with TRBD1. Germline CDR1 reads SGHKS; CDR2 reads YYEKEE (reference sequence). The V and J ends lost 3 bases and 5 bases, in that order; junction bases with no gene match: 5. The CDR3 covers 15 residues. CDR3 nucleotides: TGTGCCAGCAGCTGGGAGGGGACAGGGACCGGGGAGCTGTTTTTT. Encoded protein: CASSWEGTGTGELFF.

This clonotype was detected only a few times. The V and J genes are TRBV27 and TRBJ2-6; perhaps D is TRBD1 or TRBD2 (5 bases each). Germline CDR1 and CDR2: MNHEY and SMNVEV (reference sequence). The CDR3 has 19 amino acids. Deletions cut 5 bases from V and 0 bases from J, with 20 bases between. The CDR3 here is CASSRSRTGPNSGANVLTF. The CDR3, as DNA: TGTGCCAGCAGTCGTAGTAGAACGGGACCGAACTCTGGGGCCAACGTCCTGACTTTC.

Note on this clonotype: A read error may produce the germline difference seen at one junction end. This chain connects TRBV24-1 to TRBJ1-5; 8 bases align to TRBD1. CDR1 is KGHDR, CDR2 SFDVKD, per germline. The CDR3 has 14 amino acids. In DNA, the CDR3 is TGTGCCACGAGTGACAGGGGCAACAATCAGCCCCAGCATTTT. Protein: CATSDRGNNQPQHF.

This clonotype was detected only a few times. The genes are TRBV20-1 and TRBJ2-5, with D unresolved. V lost 1 base and J lost 2, with 11 bases in between. Germline V gene sequence: CDR1 DFQATT, CDR2 SNEGSKA (reference sequence). This CDR3 region has 14 residues. This CDR3 is CSARVGSEQETQYF. The CDR3 bases are TGCAGTGCTAGAGTTGGTTCCGAGCAAGAGACCCAGTACTTC.

This clonotype is a singleton in its sample. V is TRBV9 and J is TRBJ2-3; 10 bases are shared with TRBD2. The CDR3 runs to 16 residues. With V trimmed by 4 bases and J by 5 bases, 10 bases remained unmatched. Germline loops: CDR1 SGDLS, CDR2 YYNGEE. CDR3 amino acids: CASSPSGGASVDTQYF. As DNA, the CDR3 is TGTGCCAGCAGCCCCAGCGGGGGGGCCTCTGTAGATACGCAGTATTTT.

This clonotype was seen more than once but under ten times. The chain links TRBV6-2 or TRBV6-3 to TRBJ1-5, with a tentative D call TRBD1 (6 bases). Germline CDR1 MNHEY, CDR2 SVGEGT. The CDR3 loop spans 15 amino acids. Trimming cost V 2 bases and J 3 bases, with 11 bases left between them. The CDR3 DNA sequence: TGTGCCAGCAGTTACCCCGACAGGTTCAATCAGCCCCAGCATTTT. Its translation: CASSYPDRFNQPQHF.

The chain uses TRBV3-1 and TRBJ2-3; D not resolved. The germline V and J ends were trimmed by 3 bases and 1 base, with 8 bases remaining between them. The V gene's germline CDR1 is LGHDT and CDR2 YNNKEL (reference sequence). The CDR3 covers 14 residues. CDR3 sequence reads: CASSHPGRTDTQYF. For the CDR3, the DNA is TGTGCCAGCAGCCATCCAGGACGCACAGATACGCAGTATTTT.

This clonotype was recorded at least ten times. This chain connects TRBV5-1 to TRBJ2-5, with 9 bases lining up with TRBD1. The germline V gene encodes CDR1 SGHRS and CDR2 YFSETQ. This CDR3 region has 13 residues. V shed 4 bases, J shed 5 bases, and the junction held 3 bases outside the gene matches. CDR3 protein: CASSRDRVETQYF. The DNA of the CDR3 is TGCGCCAGCAGCAGGGACAGGGTGGAGACCCAGTACTTC.

The chain has TRBV18 and TRBJ1-4; the D is unclear. The CDR3 loop spans 17 amino acids. V was shortened by 10 bases and J by 6 bases, with 27 bases between the two germline ends. In germline, CDR1 is KGHSH, CDR2 LQKENI. The CDR3 is CATQEAGGIGLDEKLFF. The CDR3 region has the DNA TGTGCCACTCAAGAGGCCGGAGGGATCGGGTTAGATGAAAAACTGTTTTTT.

This clonotype was picked up many times. V usage is TRBV12-3 or TRBV12-4 and J usage is TRBJ2-2; maybe TRBD1 (6 bases). The V end was cut by 5 bases, the J end by 5 bases, with 12 bases between. The CDR3 runs to 14 residues. This CDR3 is CASSPLQGTGELFF. Written as DNA, the CDR3 is TGTGCCAGCAGTCCCCTACAGGGAACCGGGGAGCTGTTTTTT.

Here the CDR3 reads CAISEQGKETQYF. CDR3 sequence (DNA): TGTGCCATCAGTGAGCAGGGTAAAGAGACCCAGTACTTC. The rearrangement links TRBV10-3 to TRBJ2-5; possible D gene TRBD1, 5 bases. Trimming stripped 2 bases from V and 3 bases from J, with 7 bases between. The CDR3 has 13 amino acids. Per the germline V gene, CDR1 is ENHRY and CDR2 is SYGVKD.

The chain's CDR3 is CSARVRVDYEQYF. CDR3 bases: TGCAGTGCTAGGGTCAGGGTCGACTACGAGCAGTACTTC. The gene calls are TRBV20-1 and TRBJ2-7; possibly TRBD1 for D (5 bases). Germline loops: CDR1 DFQATT, CDR2 SNEGSKA (reference sequence). Between the trimmed V and J ends, which lost 3 bases and 3 bases, there was a span of 12 bases. The CDR3 totals 13 residues.

In this sample, this clonotype turned up a few times. The rearrangement joins TRBV13 to TRBJ2-5, with a weak D call TRBD2 (5 bases). The germline V gene encodes CDR1 PRHDT and CDR2 FYEKMQ (reference sequence). V was cut by 5 bases and J by 7 bases, with 17 bases left in between. The CDR3 runs to 14 residues. CDR3 sequence (DNA): TGTGCCAGCAGCCGCGAGACACTTGGAGGGACCCAGTACTTC. Translated, it gives CASSRETLGGTQYF. Using reference TRBV13 and TRBJ2-5 for the parts outside the CDR3, the full variable domain is AAGVIQSPRHLIKEKRETATLKCYPIPRHDTVYWYQQGPGQDPQFLISFYEKMQSDKGSIPDRFSAQQFSDYHSELNMSSLELGDSALYFCASSRETLGGTQYFGPGTRLLVL.

The chain joins TRBV12-3 or TRBV12-4 to TRBJ2-1; D uncertain. V lost 8 bases and J 9 bases, leaving 11 bases between the germline ends. The CDR3 covers 11 residues. The CDR3 here is CASSLASEQFF. CDR3 in DNA: TGTGCCAGCTCGTTGGCTAGTGAGCAGTTCTTC.